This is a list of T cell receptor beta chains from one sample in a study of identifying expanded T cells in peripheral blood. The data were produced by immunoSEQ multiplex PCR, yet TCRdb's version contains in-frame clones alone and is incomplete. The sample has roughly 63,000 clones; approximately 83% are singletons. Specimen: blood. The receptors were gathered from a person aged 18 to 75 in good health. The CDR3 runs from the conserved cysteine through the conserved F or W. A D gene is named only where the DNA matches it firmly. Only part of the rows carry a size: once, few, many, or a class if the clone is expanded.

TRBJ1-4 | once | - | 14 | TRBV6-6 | CASSFLRENEKLFF | TGTGCCAGCAGTTTTCTACGGGAAAATGAAAAACTGTTTTTT
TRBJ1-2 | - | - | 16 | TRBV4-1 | CASSQVWGGPNYGYTF | TGCGCCAGCAGCCAAGTGTGGGGGGGGCCTAACTATGGCTACACCTTC
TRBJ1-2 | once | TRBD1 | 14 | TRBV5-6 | CASSLAGGDYGYTF | TGTGCCAGCAGCTTGGCAGGGGGGGACTATGGCTACACCTTC
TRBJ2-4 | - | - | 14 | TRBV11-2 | CASSLGRTKNIQYF | TGTGCCAGCAGCTTAGGGCGGACCAAAAACATTCAGTACTTC
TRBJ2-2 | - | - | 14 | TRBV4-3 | CASSHKTSTGELFF | TGCGCCAGCAGCCACAAGACAAGCACCGGGGAGCTGTTTTTT
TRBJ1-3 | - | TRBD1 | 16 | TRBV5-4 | CASSTGQGFSGNTIYF | TGTGCCAGCAGCACGGGACAGGGGTTCTCTGGAAACACCATATATTTT
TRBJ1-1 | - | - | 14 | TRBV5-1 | CASSLHLENTEAFF | TGCGCCAGCAGCTTGCATCTTGAGAACACTGAAGCTTTCTTT
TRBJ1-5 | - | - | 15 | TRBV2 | CASSEARGQNQPQHF | TGTGCCAGCAGTGAAGCGCGAGGACAAAATCAGCCCCAGCATTTT
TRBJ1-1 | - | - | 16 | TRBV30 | CAWSSRGWGMNTEAFF | TGTGCCTGGAGTTCCAGGGGCTGGGGCATGAACACTGAAGCTTTCTTT
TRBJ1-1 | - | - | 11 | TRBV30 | CASVTGTEAFF | TGTGCCTCCGTTACAGGAACCGAAGCTTTCTTT
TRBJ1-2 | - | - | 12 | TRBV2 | CAGGRGARGYTF | TGTGCCGGCGGAAGAGGGGCGAGGGGCTACACCTTC
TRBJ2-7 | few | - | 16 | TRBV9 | CASSVGVGEAPYEQYF | TGTGCCAGCAGCGTAGGGGTGGGAGAGGCTCCGTACGAGCAGTACTTC
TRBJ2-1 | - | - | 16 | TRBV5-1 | CASSLVGSGLYNEQFF | TGCGCCAGCAGCTTGGTTGGGTCTGGACTCTACAATGAGCAGTTCTTC